A single sample is the source of the 13 T cell receptor beta chains below, sequenced in a study of blood T cell repertoires in COVID-19. Sequencing used immunoSEQ multiplex PCR; TCRdb keeps in-frame clones, though not all of them. The sample contains about 200,000 clones, approximately 88% of which appear only once. Source material: PBMCs or T cells enriched from blood (not recorded which). These receptors all stem from a woman aged 18 to 35 who had recovered from COVID-19.

The chain is built from TRBV25-1 and TRBJ1-5, with TRBD1 matching 9 bases. The CDR3 covers 14 residues. Germline V gene sequence: CDR1 MGHDK, CDR2 SYGVNS. Trimming at V came to 8 bases and at J to 8 bases, leaving 10 bases not matched to a gene. Written as DNA, the CDR3 is TGTGCCAGCTCCTCCGGGACAGGGAGGGAGCCCCAGCATTTT. The encoded protein is CASSSGTGREPQHF.

The chain employs TRBV10-3 and TRBJ1-2, with TRBD1 identical over 7 bases. Germline-derived CDR1 and CDR2 are ENHRY and SYGVKD. This CDR3 has 15 amino acids. V shed 0 bases, J shed 8 bases, and the junction held 9 bases outside the gene matches. Written as DNA, the CDR3 is TGTGCCATCAGTGAGTCCCTGGACAGGCTTCAAGGCTACACCTTC. Amino acids: CAISESLDRLQGYTF.

This chain connects TRBV14 to TRBJ2-2; 8 nucleotides line up with TRBD1. CDR3 length equals 18 residues. Germline loops: CDR1 SGHDN, CDR2 FVKESK. V gave up 4 bases and J gave up 6 bases; unmatched junction bases: 16. CDR3 in amino acids: CASSPLSRTGRVPGELFF. The DNA for the CDR3 is TGTGCCAGCAGCCCTCTATCTCGGACAGGGCGAGTCCCCGGGGAGCTGTTTTTT. Combining the CDR3 with reference TRBV14 and TRBJ2-2 gives the whole variable domain EAGVTQFPSHSVIEKGQTVTLRCDPISGHDNLYWYRRVMGKEIKFLLHFVKESKQDESGMPNNRFLAERTGGTYSTLKVQPAELEDSGVYFCASSPLSRTGRVPGELFFGEGSRLTVL.

The rearrangement joins TRBV24-1 to TRBJ2-3; D remains unclear. This CDR3 comprises 11 residues. Trimming took off 1 base at V and 9 bases at J, with 4 bases between the two ends. Germline V gene lookup returns CDR1 KGHDR and CDR2 SFDVKD. CDR3 in DNA: TGTGCCACCAGTGATTTCCTGACGCAGTATTTT. Residues: CATSDFLTQYF.

The chain is built from TRBV28 and TRBJ1-2; 12 bases match TRBD1. V gave up 7 bases and J gave up 1 base; unmatched junction bases: 13. Germline V lookup: CDR1 MDHEN, CDR2 SYDVKM. CDR3 length equals 18 residues. The CDR3, as DNA: TGTGCCAGCACCCCGCGGGCGGGACAGGGGGCGCGTAACTATGGCTACACCTTC. This codes for CASTPRAGQGARNYGYTF.

The genes are TRBV27 and TRBJ1-5, with 10 bases matching TRBD1. In germline, CDR1 is MNHEY, CDR2 SMNVEV (reference sequence). The CDR3 covers 16 residues. V lost 5 bases and J lost 2; bases outside the gene matches: 6. The DNA for the CDR3 is TGTGCCAGCAGTCCTGGGACAGGGGAAGGCAATCAGCCCCAGCATTTT. Encoded protein: CASSPGTGEGNQPQHF.

V and J are TRBV19 and TRBJ1-1; D unresolved. The length of the CDR3 is 14 residues. V lost 3 bases, J lost 6 bases, and 14 bases lay in between. Germline CDR1 LNHDA, CDR2 SQIVND (reference sequence). CDR3 sequence (DNA): TGTGCCAGTAGTATTTCCCCTAGCCAACCTGAAGCTTTCTTT. This gives the protein CASSISPSQPEAFF.

The chain has TRBV6-6 and TRBJ2-7, with a possible D match to TRBD2 (5 bases). From germline, CDR1 is MNHNY and CDR2 SVGAGI (reference sequence). Trimming took off 2 bases at V and 1 base at J, with 9 bases between the two ends. The CDR3 contains 14 residues. The CDR3 nucleotides are TGTGCCAGCAGTTACCTTGGAGGATCCTACGAGCAGTACTTC. Translated, it gives CASSYLGGSYEQYF.

DNA for the CDR3: TGTGCCAGTAGTGCTCCGGGACAGGGGCATGAAAAACTGTTTTTT. Translation gives CASSAPGQGHEKLFF. The chain links TRBV19 to TRBJ1-4, with 10 bases that match TRBD1. The CDR3 is 15 residues long. Trimming cost V 5 bases and J 6 bases; bases outside gene matches: 6. CDR1 and CDR2 from the germline V gene are LNHDA and SQIVND (reference sequence).

The V call is TRBV30, the J call TRBJ2-7, with TRBD2 matching over 8 bases. Per germline, CDR1 GTSNPN and CDR2 SVGIG (reference sequence). CDR3 length: 14 residues. The trim removed 3 bases at V and 2 bases at J, leaving 6 bases unmatched. The CDR3 is CAWSGRAGAYEQYF. The DNA for the CDR3 is TGTGCCTGGAGCGGGAGGGCGGGGGCCTACGAGCAGTACTTC. Drawing the rest from reference TRBV30 and TRBJ2-7, the complete variable domain is SQTIHQWPATLVQPVGSPLSLECTVEGTSNPNLYWYRQAAGRGLQLLFYSVGIGQISSEVPQNLSASRPQDRQFILSSKKLLLSDSGFYLCAWSGRAGAYEQYFGPGTRLTVT.

V is TRBV5-1 and J is TRBJ2-2, with TRBD2 matching over 15 bases. V dropped 4 bases and J dropped 5; count of bases not matched to a gene: 0. Germline V gives CDR1 SGHRS, CDR2 YFSETQ. The CDR3 has 15 amino acids. The CDR3 loop reads CASSGTSGGTGELFF. The CDR3 region has the DNA TGCGCCAGCAGCGGGACTAGCGGGGGGACCGGGGAGCTGTTTTTT.

V is TRBV6-1 and J is TRBJ2-7; 7 bases match TRBD1. The germline V gene encodes CDR1 MNHNS and CDR2 SASEGT. Trimming removed 3 bases from V and 3 bases from J; junction bases left unmatched: 5. This CDR3 spans 14 amino acids. The CDR3 DNA follows: TGTGCCAGCAGTGAGGCGCAGGGGGTCTACGAGCAGTACTTC. Encoded protein: CASSEAQGVYEQYF.

The chain employs TRBV28 and TRBJ1-1; no clear D gene. Germline loops: CDR1 MDHEN, CDR2 SYDVKM. With 6 bases removed from V and 3 bases from J, the gap between germline ends came to 8 bases. The CDR3 covers 12 residues. This chain's CDR3 is CASSLLHTEAFF. CDR3 nucleotide sequence: TGTGCCAGCAGCCTACTGCACACTGAAGCTTTCTTT.